The TCR beta chain under discussion was sequenced for a study of blood T cell repertoires in COVID-19. Produced via immunoSEQ multiplex PCR; TCRdb's table is partial and in-frame only. The sample gives just under 300,000 clones, approximately 86% of which show up once; over 1% is in the top ten. CDR3 length: 17 amino acids. Germline V lookup: CDR1 SGDLS, CDR2 YYNGEE. V lost 0 bases to trimming and J lost 8 bases; unmatched junction nucleotides: 10. J is TRBJ2-1 and V is TRBV9; 11 bases are a match to TRBD2. Sequenced: peripheral blood. The source of this sequence is a man aged 70-80 years with acute or convalescent COVID-19. The CDR3 loop reads CASSVAPLAGGRHEQFF. The CDR3, as DNA: TGTGCCAGCAGCGTAGCTCCTTTAGCGGGAGGGCGGCATGAGCAGTTCTTC.